Shown below are 15 T cell receptor beta chains from a single sample sequenced in a study of cytomegalovirus exposure and HLA in healthy donors. The PCR contained 60 Vbeta and 13 Jbeta primers. Using immunoSEQ multiplex PCR, the repertoire was profiled, and TCRdb retains in-frame clones only, with some absent. The data contain tens of thousands of clones, 80% to 90% of them singletons. Sequences were obtained from PBMCs. The receptors here all came from a human donor in good health.

The chain couples TRBV6-1 to TRBJ2-7, with TRBD2 identical over 7 bases. The ends lost 7 bases at V and 3 bases at J; junction bases unmatched: 12. Per the germline V gene, CDR1 is MNHNS and CDR2 is SASEGT. The CDR3 contains 15 residues. DNA for the CDR3: TGTGCCAGCATCCCCCGGGACTATTCGGTCTACGAGCAGTACTTC. It yields the protein CASIPRDYSVYEQYF.

The chain recombines TRBV7-3 with TRBJ2-3, with 8 bases that match TRBD2. J was trimmed by 2 bases and V by 2 bases; bases with no gene match: 6. CDR1 and CDR2 from the germline V gene are SGHTA and FQGTGA. This CDR3 region has 16 residues. The CDR3 loop is CASSLQSGGSTDTQYF. The CDR3 coding sequence is TGTGCCAGCAGCTTACAGAGCGGGGGATCCACAGATACGCAGTATTTT.

This rearrangement joins TRBV27 to TRBJ1-5; 8 positions agree with TRBD1. Germline lookup yields CDR1 MNHEY and CDR2 SMNVEV (reference sequence). Germline trimming cut 5 bases from V and 5 bases from J; bases unmatched to any gene: 5. CDR3 size: 14 residues. Here the CDR3 reads CASSTGQGYQPQHF. CDR3 coding DNA: TGTGCCAGCAGTACCGGACAGGGATATCAGCCCCAGCATTTT.

The chain uses TRBV27 and TRBJ1-6; maybe TRBD1 (6 bases). This CDR3 is built from 13 residues. Trimming stripped 3 bases from V and 7 bases from J, with 7 bases between. Per the germline V gene, CDR1 is MNHEY and CDR2 is SMNVEV (reference sequence). The CDR3 nucleotides are TGTGCCAGCAGTTTGGGGGCAAATTCACCCCTCCACTTT. Translating gives CASSLGANSPLHF.

V gene TRBV7-9 combines with J gene TRBJ1-2, with D possibly matching TRBD1 (5 bases). Looked up from germline, CDR1 is SEHNR and CDR2 is FQNEAQ (reference sequence). The CDR3 is 16 residues long. V was trimmed by 3 bases and J by 8 bases, leaving 22 bases between them. The CDR3 bases are TGTGCCAGCAGCTTCCGTATTGATTTGGGGGGGGAAGGCTACACCTTC. Translation gives CASSFRIDLGGEGYTF.

This clone came up once. The chain couples TRBV18 to TRBJ2-5; TRBD2 might be the D (7 bases). Trimming took 2 bases from V and 2 from J, leaving 21 bases between them. CDR3 length: 18 amino acids. Germline values: CDR1 KGHSH, CDR2 LQKENI. In nucleotides, the CDR3 is TGTGCCAGCTCACCATCGGGACGCGGGGGCCGGGGACAAGAGACCCAGTACTTC. Its translation is CASSPSGRGGRGQETQYF.

A single count supports this clone. The chain carries TRBV7-6 and TRBJ1-4; possibly TRBD1 for D (5 bases). The CDR3 consists of 13 residues. Germline CDR1 and CDR2: SGHVS and FNYEAQ. V gave up 6 bases and J gave up 5 bases, with 10 bases separating them. This chain's CDR3 is CASRGQPNEKLFF. The CDR3 region has the DNA TGTGCCAGCAGGGGGCAGCCCAATGAAAAACTGTTTTTT.

For the CDR3, the DNA is TGCGCCAGCAGCCCCGGACAGGGGGCCTTCGACGAGCAGTACTTC. It translates to CASSPGQGAFDEQYF. The chain uses TRBV4-1 and TRBJ2-7; 11 bases line up with TRBD1. With 4 bases clipped from V and 5 bases from J, the junction kept 7 bases outside the gene matches. The V gene's germline CDR1 is MGHRA and CDR2 YSYEKL. This CDR3 has 15 residues.

The chain links TRBV28 to TRBJ1-2; maybe TRBD1 (6 bases). Germline CDR1 and CDR2: MDHEN and SYDVKM. The CDR3 runs to 13 residues. Trimming pared 10 bases from V and 0 bases from J, leaving 12 bases between. The CDR3 nucleotides read TGTGCCACCAGACAGGAAGCTAACTATGGCTACACCTTC. Translation gives CATRQEANYGYTF.

The genes are TRBV7-2 and TRBJ1-2, with 7 positions matching TRBD1. V shed 5 bases, J shed 7 bases, and the junction held 7 bases outside the gene matches. CDR3 length: 13 amino acids. Germline V CDR1 and CDR2: SGHTA, FQGNSA. The CDR3 bases are TGTGCCAGCAGCACCGACAGGGCCCGTGGCTACACCTTC. Protein: CASSTDRARGYTF.

This chain uses TRBV7-6 with TRBJ1-4; D remains unclear. V was trimmed by 5 bases and J by 7 bases, leaving 14 bases between them. This CDR3 contains 14 residues. CDR1 and CDR2 (germline): SGHVS, FNYEAQ. The CDR3 reads CASSLDNVAEKLFF. CDR3 DNA: TGTGCCAGCAGCCTCGACAATGTTGCTGAAAAACTGTTTTTT.

This clone has only a few counts. The gene calls are TRBV30 and TRBJ1-2; no firm D call. This CDR3 comprises 14 residues. Germline loops: CDR1 GTSNPN, CDR2 SVGIG (reference sequence). V dropped 1 base and J dropped 5 bases, with 14 bases sitting between them. In nucleotides, the CDR3 is TGTGCCTGGAGTGGGACTAAAAAGCCATATGGCTACACCTTC. Its translation is CAWSGTKKPYGYTF.

The rearrangement uses TRBV21-1 and TRBJ1-2; TRBD1 was called by the table and not checked on the DNA. TRBV21-1 is a listed pseudogene. The CDR3 is 21 amino acids. Here the CDR3 reads CASSKVGEGRTGDDLNYGYTF. CDR3 nucleotide sequence: TGTGCCAGCAGCAAAGTGGGAGAGGGAAGGACAGGCGACGATCTCAACTATGGCTACACCTTC.

V and J are TRBV13 and TRBJ1-5; D gene uncertain. This CDR3 region has 13 residues. The germline V gene has CDR1 PRHDT and CDR2 FYEKMQ (reference sequence). V was shortened by 1 base and J by 6 bases, with 7 bases between the two germline ends. The CDR3 spells CASSLERGQPQHF. Here the CDR3 DNA reads TGTGCCAGCAGCTTAGAACGGGGTCAGCCCCAGCATTTT.

The V gene is TRBV5-1, the J gene TRBJ2-1; possible D gene TRBD1, 6 bases. The V end lost 0 bases, the J end lost 5 bases, and 12 bases lay between the germline ends. The CDR3 loop spans 15 amino acids. Per germline, CDR1 SGHRS and CDR2 YFSETQ. The CDR3 bases are TGCGCCAGCAGCTTGGCAGGACAGCCGAACAATGAGCAGTTCTTC. This encodes CASSLAGQPNNEQFF.